This TCR beta chain was found in a study of blood T cell repertoires in COVID-19. Study as a whole: Donors in the United States, Italy and Spain gave samples during acute or convalescent COVID-19.

Living in about 25 US areas, the participants were between about 18 and 100 years of age. The study assigned cohorts using participant-reported clinical history. The recovered donors of Cohort 3 showed two negative PCRs, clearance, or symptom resolution. The germline gives CDR1 SQVTM, CDR2 ANQGSEA. The V end was cut by 4 bases, the J end by 0 bases, with 8 bases between. CDR3 length: 13 residues. Using immunoSEQ multiplex PCR, the repertoire was profiled, and TCRdb retains in-frame clones only, with some absent. The sample carries roughly 290,000 clones, approximately 91% recorded once. The chain carries TRBV29-1 and TRBJ2-3; D remains ambiguous. Sequenced input: PBMCs or T cells enriched from blood (not recorded which). This TCR derives from a woman aged 40-49 years who had recovered from COVID-19. This chain's CDR3 is CSVVVVSTDTQYF. For the CDR3, the DNA is TGCAGCGTTGTGGTAGTGAGCACAGATACGCAGTATTTT.